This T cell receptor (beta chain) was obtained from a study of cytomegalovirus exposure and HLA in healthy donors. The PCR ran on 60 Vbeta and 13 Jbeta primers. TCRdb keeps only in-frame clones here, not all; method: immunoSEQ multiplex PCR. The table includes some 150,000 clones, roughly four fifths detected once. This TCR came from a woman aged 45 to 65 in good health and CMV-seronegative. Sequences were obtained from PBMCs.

The chain's CDR3 is CASSFDRNEKLFF. CDR3 DNA: TGTGCCAGCAGCTTTGACAGAAATGAAAAACTGTTTTTT. V and J are TRBV5-5 and TRBJ1-4; the D gene is possibly TRBD1 (5 bases). The CDR3 has 13 amino acids. The V gene's germline CDR1 is SGHKS and CDR2 YYEKEE (reference sequence). Trimming left V 2 bases short and J 5 bases short, with 7 bases between.